What follows are 10 T cell receptor beta chains derived from one specimen sequenced in a study of Graves' ophthalmopathy and Graves' hyperthyroidism. Beta-chain TCR CDR3 regions were amplified from RNA transcripts. Scientists carried out first-round RT-PCR using HTBI primers and then a second-round multiplex PCR. Using its own MiXCR run on the multiplex PCR reads, TCRdb lists one record per CDR3 protein. The sample lists about 400,000 distinct CDR3 sequences, 15% to 20% occurring once. The sequenced material came from peripheral blood. The receptors come from a woman aged 18-29 years with Graves' ophthalmopathy.

This clonotype has at least ten counts. The rearrangement uses TRBV20-1 and TRBJ2-5, with TRBD2 matching 11 bases. The germline V gene has CDR1 DFQATT and CDR2 SNEGSKA (reference sequence). V shed 3 bases and J 4 bases; nucleotides not matched to a gene: 10. The CDR3 totals 16 residues. Written as DNA, the CDR3 is TGCAGTGCTAGCGGTCTAGCGGGAGGACATGGAGAGACCCAGTACTTC. Translating gives CSASGLAGGHGETQYF.

This clonotype came up many times. The chain combines TRBV20-1 with TRBJ1-3; weak D call: TRBD1 (5 bases). Germline CDR1 is DFQATT and CDR2 is SNEGSKA (reference sequence). The CDR3 totals 15 residues. V dropped 1 base and J dropped 0 bases, with 10 bases sitting between them. The CDR3 sequence is CSARVMGTSGNTIYF. The CDR3 coding sequence is TGCAGTGCTAGAGTAATGGGGACCTCTGGAAACACCATATATTTT.

This clonotype was seen just once. The chain has TRBV15 and TRBJ1-1, with D maybe TRBD1 (6 bases). The germline gives CDR1 LNHNV, CDR2 YYDKDF (reference sequence). V lost 0 bases and J 5 bases, leaving 22 bases between the germline ends. CDR3 length: 18 residues. The CDR3 sequence is CATSRDLARGRVRTEAFF. The CDR3 region has the DNA TGTGCCACCAGCAGAGATCTTGCCAGGGGCAGGGTTAGGACTGAAGCTTTCTTT.

Ten or more counts support this clonotype. V usage is TRBV28 and J usage is TRBJ1-2, with 7 bases aligning to TRBD1. Germline CDR1 is MDHEN and CDR2 is SYDVKM. This CDR3 spans 13 amino acids. The V and J ends lost 6 bases and 2 bases, in that order; junction bases with no gene match: 3. The CDR3 protein is CASSRRGNYGYTF. The CDR3 DNA sequence: TGTGCCAGCAGCCGCAGGGGGAACTATGGCTACACCTTC.

This clonotype was seen at least ten times. The genes are TRBV6-2 or TRBV6-3 and TRBJ1-1; D is ambiguous. CDR1 is MNHEY, CDR2 SVGEGT, per germline. This CDR3 has 11 residues. Trimming shortened V by 2 bases and J by 5 bases, and 3 bases separated the two germline ends. The DNA for the CDR3 is TGTGCCAGCAGTTACAGTACTGAAGCTTTCTTT. Encoded protein: CASSYSTEAFF.

This clonotype was recorded many times. The CDR3, as DNA: TGTGCCAGTAGCAGGGACAGCCAGACCGTACGTGGCTACACCTTC. Translating it yields CASSRDSQTVRGYTF. The chain recombines TRBV19 with TRBJ1-2, with 7 positions matching TRBD1. After removal of 6 bases from V and 7 bases from J, the junction contained 14 bases not matched to a gene. In germline, CDR1 is LNHDA, CDR2 SQIVND (reference sequence). This CDR3 is built from 15 residues.

This clonotype occurred many times. The CDR3 region is CASSLARRPGGYTF. The DNA of the CDR3 is TGTGCCAGCAGTTTGGCCCGTCGGCCGGGTGGCTACACCTTC. V and J are TRBV6-2 or TRBV6-3 and TRBJ1-2; D is unresolved. CDR1 and CDR2 from the germline V gene are MNHEY and SVGEGT. The V end lost 4 bases, the J end lost 7 bases, and 16 bases lay between the germline ends. The CDR3 length is 14 residues.

This clonotype appeared many times. The chain is built from TRBV7-2 and TRBJ2-7; D unresolved. V was cut by 5 bases and J by 7 bases, with 21 bases left in between. The germline V gene has CDR1 SGHTA and CDR2 FQGNSA. The CDR3 extends over 15 amino acids. The CDR3 loop reads CASSGAGLGPSEQYF. Written as DNA, the CDR3 is TGTGCCAGCAGCGGTGCCGGTTTAGGTCCCTCTGAGCAGTACTTC.

There are many counts of this clonotype. The J gene is TRBJ2-7, the V gene TRBV11-2; 9 bases fit TRBD2. V lost 5 bases and J lost 4; bases outside the gene matches: 18. The CDR3 is 18 amino acids. Looked up from germline, CDR1 is SGHAT and CDR2 is FQNNGV. For the CDR3, the DNA is TGTGCCAGCAGCCCGGACGGTTGGTCAGCGGGGGGCGGGTACGAGCAGTACTTC. Translating gives CASSPDGWSAGGGYEQYF. Complete variable domain (other parts from reference TRBV11-2 and TRBJ2-7): EAGVAQSPRYKIIEKRQSVAFWCNPISGHATLYWYQQILGQGPKLLIQFQNNGVVDDSQLPKDRFSAERLKGVDSTLKIQPAKLEDSAVYLCASSPDGWSAGGGYEQYFGPGTRLTVT.

This clonotype was recorded at least ten times. The chain combines TRBV4-2 with TRBJ2-5; D may correspond to TRBD1 or TRBD2 (5 bases each). Per germline, CDR1 LGHNA and CDR2 YNFKEQ. V lost 2 bases and J lost 1, with 14 bases in between. This CDR3 is 16 amino acids long. CDR3 coding DNA: TGTGCCAGCAGCCAAACGGGACCACCTTCCCAAGAGACCCAGTACTTC. It translates to CASSQTGPPSQETQYF.